Listed here are 4 T cell receptor beta chains from one sample, sequenced in a study of tumor-infiltrating lymphocytes in primary liver carcinoma. Synthesis of TCR beta cDNA was carried out from approximately 0.55 ug total RNA with a constant-region primer. Employing slightly modified ARM-PCR, three nested multiplex PCR rounds were run, and these gave rise to the TCR beta libraries. The first two PCR rounds used TRBV1-TRBV30 forward primers with a C-beta reverse primer, nine to ten cycles each. TCRdb fed the multiplex PCR reads into MiXCR, producing one record per CDR3 protein. Among tens of thousands of distinct CDR3 sequences listed, about two thirds were seen once. From roughly 20-30 mg of unsorted bulk tissue, DNA and RNA were co-extracted together. Sequences were obtained from liver tumor tissue from sampling region 5. Documented subset: tumor region T5, tumor centre. These receptors all stem from a man aged 35-49 years with primary liver carcinoma and hepatitis B virus infection.

A remark on this clonotype: One end of the junction varies from germline; a read error may be responsible. V is TRBV5-5 and J is TRBJ2-2; TRBD1 matches at 8 bases. The CDR3 is made up of 17 amino acids. In germline, CDR1 is SGHKS, CDR2 YYEKEE (reference sequence). CDR3 sequence: CASRGTRDRSNTGELLF. CDR3 DNA sequence: TGTGCCAGCAGAGGGACCAGGGACAGGTCGAACACCGGGGAGCTGTTATTT.

This clonotype was detected ten times or more. This sequence joins TRBV5-5 and TRBJ1-2; no clear D gene. The CDR3 covers 13 residues. V was shortened by 4 bases and J by 3 bases, with 10 bases between the two germline ends. Germline CDR1 and CDR2: SGHKS and YYEKEE (reference sequence). The CDR3 DNA is TGTGCCAGCAGCGCGGGCCTCGACTATGGCTACACCTTC. Its protein product is CASSAGLDYGYTF. The full variable domain, completed using reference TRBV5-5 and TRBJ1-2, is DAGVTQSPTHLIKTRGQQVTLRCSPISGHKSVSWYQQVLGQGPQFIFQYYEKEERGRGNFPDRFSARQFPNYSSELNVNALLLGDSALYLCASSAGLDYGYTFGSGTRLTVV.

This clonotype turned up a few times. An end of the junction does not agree with germline; a read error may underlie this. This chain uses TRBV7-9 with TRBJ2-2; D is unclear. The CDR3 loop spans 14 amino acids. Per the germline V gene, CDR1 is SEHNR and CDR2 is FQNEAQ (reference sequence). The chain's CDR3 is CASSLEVSTGELFF. The CDR3 region has the DNA TGTGCCAGCAGTTTAGAAGTGAGCACCGGGGAGCTGTTTTTT.

As for this clonotype: The conserved final phenylalanine or tryptophan is absent from the CDR3, which likely points to a read error. The chain joins TRBV12-3 or TRBV12-4 to TRBJ1-3, with D perhaps TRBD1 (5 bases). There are 15 residues in the CDR3. For the CDR3, the DNA is TGTGCCAACAGTTTTGGTGGGGGAGGTGGAAACACCATATATTTG. Translated, it gives CANSFGGGGGNTIYL.